Reported below is one T cell receptor (beta chain). Assay used: immunoSEQ multiplex PCR; TCRdb lists only in-frame clones, some missing. The profile shows approximately 210,000 clones, approximately 80% of them singletons. The CDR3 contains 13 residues. The V end lost 3 bases, the J end lost 3 bases, and 8 bases lay between the germline ends. Germline V gives CDR1 SGHVS, CDR2 FNYEAQ. The data belong to a study of blood T cell repertoires in COVID-19. The chain links TRBV7-6 to TRBJ2-5; a weak D match, TRBD2 (6 bases). This sequence originates from a woman aged 60-75 years who had recovered from COVID-19. Sequencing input: PBMCs or T cells enriched from blood (not recorded which). CDR3: CASSFRLEETQYF. The CDR3 nucleotides read TGTGCCAGCAGCTTTCGACTAGAAGAGACCCAGTACTTC.